This TCR beta chain stems from a study of blood T cell repertoires in COVID-19. Generated by immunoSEQ multiplex PCR, the TCRdb table keeps only in-frame clones and is missing some. Counted here are roughly 25,000 clones, 88% occurring once; the ten biggest clones make up 20% to 25%. The sample was peripheral blood. This receptor was taken from a man between 65 and 79 years old in a cohort sampled during active COVID-19.

The CDR3 DNA follows: TGTGCCAGCAGCTTGATCCCGGGGACAGCGAACACCGGGGAGCTGTTTTTT. It is translated as CASSLIPGTANTGELFF. The chain employs TRBV11-2 and TRBJ2-2; 7 nucleotides align to TRBD1. The trim removed 3 bases at V and 0 bases at J, leaving 7 bases unmatched. The CDR3 is made up of 17 amino acids. The germline V gene encodes CDR1 SGHAT and CDR2 FQNNGV.